Each of the 14 T cell receptor beta chains below was sequenced from the same sample in a study of shared clonotypes between healthy human individuals. This table comes from immunoSEQ multiplex PCR, and its TCRdb copy is limited to in-frame clones, with some not included. The sample has more than 2 million clones, 85% to 95% seen once. Material: naive CD4+ T cells sorted from blood. Subset defined: CD45RA+ positively selected. Receptors were obtained from a man younger than 30 in good health.

The V call is TRBV4-1, the J call TRBJ2-5, with 9 bases identical to TRBD2. V shed 0 bases and J 5 bases; nucleotides not matched to a gene: 4. This CDR3 region has 15 residues. CDR1 and CDR2 (germline): MGHRA, YSYEKL. CDR3 amino acids: CASSQDRAGGETQYF. As DNA, the CDR3 is TGCGCCAGCAGCCAAGATCGGGCGGGAGGGGAGACCCAGTACTTC.

V usage is TRBV5-1 and J usage is TRBJ2-5; no clear D. Germline V gives CDR1 SGHRS, CDR2 YFSETQ. Trimming cost V 3 bases and J 0 bases, with 12 bases left between them. The CDR3 sequence is 15 residues long. This chain's CDR3 is CASSSLGGNQETQYF. CDR3 nucleotide sequence: TGCGCCAGCAGCTCCCTCGGTGGGAACCAAGAGACCCAGTACTTC. Looking up the rest from reference TRBV5-1 and TRBJ2-5 gives the full variable domain: KAGVTQTPRYLIKTRGQQVTLSCSPISGHRSVSWYQQTPGQGLQFLFEYFSETQRNKGNFPGRFSGRQFSNSRSEMNVSTLELGDSALYLCASSSLGGNQETQYFGPGTRLLVL.

For the CDR3, the DNA is TGTGCCAGCAGCATCCCTGGGCCGGGTCCCCAGTACTTC. Amino acid sequence: CASSIPGPGPQYF. The V and J genes are TRBV5-4 and TRBJ2-5; the D is unclear. Trimming pared 4 bases from V and 9 bases from J, leaving 16 bases between. Germline values: CDR1 SGHNT, CDR2 YYREEE (reference sequence). CDR3 length: 13 residues.

With respect to this clone: This same CDR3 is encoded by further DNA sequences in the sample. The rearrangement uses TRBV18 and TRBJ1-1; 9 bases align to TRBD1. Germline CDR1 KGHSH, CDR2 LQKENI. V shed 5 bases, J shed 3 bases, and the junction held 4 bases outside the gene matches. The CDR3 covers 14 residues. CDR3 residues: CASSEGQGYTEAFF. The CDR3 coding sequence is TGTGCCAGCTCAGAGGGACAGGGCTACACTGAAGCTTTCTTT.

The rearrangement links TRBV19 to TRBJ2-6, with 8 bases matching TRBD1. The CDR3 runs to 17 residues. Per germline, CDR1 LNHDA and CDR2 SQIVND (reference sequence). Trimming cost V 6 bases and J 0 bases; bases outside gene matches: 7. The CDR3 here is CASRGDRTYSGANVLTF. In nucleotides, the CDR3 is TGTGCCAGTAGAGGGGACAGGACCTACTCTGGGGCCAACGTCCTGACTTTC.

The genes are TRBV5-1 and TRBJ1-2; D perhaps matches TRBD1 (6 bases). V was pared by 0 bases and J by 7 bases, with 16 bases between. CDR1 and CDR2 (germline): SGHRS, YFSETQ. There are 15 residues in the CDR3. CDR3 amino acids: CASSLALQGSGGYTF. CDR3 sequence (DNA): TGCGCCAGCAGCTTGGCACTACAGGGTTCGGGTGGCTACACCTTC.

V gene TRBV4-2 combines with J gene TRBJ2-1, with D possibly being TRBD1 or TRBD2 (5 bases each). CDR3 size: 17 residues. CDR1 is LGHNA and CDR2 is YNFKEQ in the germline V gene. The V gene lost 0 bases and the J gene lost 0 bases, with 12 bases spanning the gap. The CDR3: CASSQDWGKSSYNEQFF. The CDR3, as DNA: TGTGCCAGCAGCCAAGATTGGGGGAAGAGCTCCTACAATGAGCAGTTCTTC.

This clone was detected once. Other DNA sequences in this sample translate to the same CDR3. The chain joins TRBV18 to TRBJ2-7; either TRBD1 or TRBD2 may supply D (5 bases each). Trimming removed 3 bases at V and 2 bases at J, with 11 bases between. In germline, CDR1 is KGHSH, CDR2 LQKENI. This CDR3 has 14 residues. The CDR3 sequence is CASSPRGTPYEQYF. Here the CDR3 DNA reads TGTGCCAGCTCACCCAGAGGGACCCCCTACGAGCAGTACTTC.

This chain links TRBV5-1 with TRBJ2-7; D call uncertain. The CDR3 totals 16 residues. Per the germline V gene, CDR1 is SGHRS and CDR2 is YFSETQ. V was pared by 4 bases and J by 1 base, with 18 bases between. The CDR3 sequence: CASSQDLKQLSYEQYF. The DNA of the CDR3 is TGCGCCAGCAGCCAGGATCTGAAACAACTATCCTACGAGCAGTACTTC.

This clone was counted a single time. The rearrangement links TRBV27 to TRBJ2-6; 8 bases line up with TRBD1. The J segment lost 1 base and the V segment lost 6 bases, leaving 17 bases of the junction unmatched. The germline V gene encodes CDR1 MNHEY and CDR2 SMNVEV (reference sequence). The CDR3 extends over 20 amino acids. CDR3 coding DNA: TGTGCCAGCAGCTATTTAGGACAGGGCCGGAGCTCTTCTGGGGCCAACGTCCTGACTTTC. As protein: CASSYLGQGRSSSGANVLTF. Full variable domain (outside the CDR3, taken from reference TRBV27 and TRBJ2-6): EAQVTQNPRYLITVTGKKLTVTCSQNMNHEYMSWYRQDPGLGLRQIYYSMNVEVTDKGDVPEGYKVSRKEKRNFPLILESPSPNQTSLYFCASSYLGQGRSSSGANVLTFGAGSRLTVL.

The rearrangement uses TRBV2 and TRBJ2-2; 9 nucleotides line up with TRBD1. After removal of 6 bases from V and 6 bases from J, the junction contained 8 bases not matched to a gene. The germline gives CDR1 SNHLY, CDR2 FYNNEI. This CDR3 is 15 amino acids long. The CDR3 region has the DNA TGTGCCAGCAGGAGACAGGGGGTTGGGTCCGGGGAGCTGTTTTTT. The encoded protein is CASRRQGVGSGELFF.

The chain uses TRBV2 and TRBJ1-4; tentative D call: TRBD1 (6 bases). Germline assignment: CDR1 SNHLY and CDR2 FYNNEI. The CDR3 is 12 residues long. The V gene lost 7 bases and the J gene lost 14 bases, with 17 bases spanning the gap. The CDR3 loop reads CASMVDSRSLFF. Here the CDR3 DNA reads TGTGCCAGCATGGTGGACAGCCGTTCCCTGTTTTTT.

The chain links TRBV7-8 to TRBJ2-5; possible D gene TRBD2, 6 bases. This CDR3 contains 16 residues. V was cut by 2 bases and J by 1 base, with 14 bases left in between. CDR1 is SGHVS and CDR2 is FQNEAQ in the germline V gene. CDR3: CASSLTGTSTQETQYF. The CDR3 DNA is TGTGCCAGCAGCTTAACCGGGACTTCGACCCAAGAGACCCAGTACTTC.

V gene TRBV25-1 combines with J gene TRBJ2-2; D is unclear. The V end was cut by 11 bases, the J end by 0 bases, with 16 bases between. The CDR3 is 15 amino acids. The germline CDR1 and CDR2 sequences are MGHDK and SYGVNS. The CDR3 is CASTGVGPNTGELFF. The CDR3, as DNA: TGTGCCTCCACTGGGGTAGGGCCGAACACCGGGGAGCTGTTTTTT.